This record concerns one T cell receptor (beta chain) sequence. This entry belongs to a study of T-cell reconstitution after alpha-beta-depleted transplantation in children. The library targeted TCRbeta and was prepared with unique molecular identifiers. TCRdb processed the PCR reads anew with MiXCR; each CDR3 protein has one entry. This table holds fewer than 700,000 distinct CDR3 sequences, roughly 23% found once. The length of the CDR3 is 13 residues. CDR1 and CDR2 (germline): WSHSY, SAAADI. V lost 8 bases, J lost 3 bases, and 6 bases stayed unmatched. This clonotype originated in a boy younger than two who had a stem cell transplant for acute myeloid leukemia, so the T cells may come from the graft donor. The V and J genes are TRBV10-2 and TRBJ2-5; 7 bases align to TRBD1. The specimen was PBMCs, mostly from graft donor cells, collected 360 days after TCRalphabeta/CD19-depleted stem cell transplant. The CDR3 DNA sequence: TGCGCCAGCGAGGGGGCACCCGAAGAGACCCAGTACTTC. It specifies CASEGAPEETQYF.